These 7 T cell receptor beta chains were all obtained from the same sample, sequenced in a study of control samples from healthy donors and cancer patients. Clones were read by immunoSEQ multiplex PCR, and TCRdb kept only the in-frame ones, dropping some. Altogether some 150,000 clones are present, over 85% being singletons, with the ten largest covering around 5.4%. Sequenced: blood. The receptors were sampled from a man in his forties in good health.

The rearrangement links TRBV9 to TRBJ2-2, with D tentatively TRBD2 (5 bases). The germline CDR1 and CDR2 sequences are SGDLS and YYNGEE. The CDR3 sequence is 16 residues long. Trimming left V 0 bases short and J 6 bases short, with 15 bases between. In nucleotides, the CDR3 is TGTGCCAGCAGCGTAGAAAGTCGTGCGAGGGCCGGGGAGCTGTTTTTT. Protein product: CASSVESRARAGELFF.

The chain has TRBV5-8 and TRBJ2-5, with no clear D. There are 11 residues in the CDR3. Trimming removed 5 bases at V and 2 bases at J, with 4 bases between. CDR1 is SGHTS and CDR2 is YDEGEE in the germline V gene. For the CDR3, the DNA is TGTGCCAGCAGTCAACAAGAGACCCAGTACTTC. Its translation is CASSQQETQYF.

The CDR3 loop reads CASSEELGHSPLHF. DNA of the CDR3: TGTGCCAGCAGCGAGGAATTGGGCCATTCACCCCTCCACTTT. The chain links TRBV3-1 (or the pseudogene TRBV3-2) to TRBJ1-6; D gene uncertain. The germline V gene has CDR1 LGHDT and CDR2 YNNKEL (reference sequence). With 5 bases removed from V and 8 bases from J, the gap between germline ends came to 13 bases. The CDR3 spans 14 residues.

The CDR3: CASSRWRALTSNEQFF. The CDR3 nucleotides read TGTGCCAGCAGTCGGTGGCGGGCCCTAACCAGCAATGAGCAGTTCTTC. The J gene is TRBJ2-1, the V gene TRBV7-9; tentative D call: TRBD2 (5 bases). Germline CDR1 reads SEHNR; CDR2 reads FQNEAQ (reference sequence). The V and J ends lost 6 bases and 6 bases respectively, with 21 bases between them. The CDR3 is 16 residues long.

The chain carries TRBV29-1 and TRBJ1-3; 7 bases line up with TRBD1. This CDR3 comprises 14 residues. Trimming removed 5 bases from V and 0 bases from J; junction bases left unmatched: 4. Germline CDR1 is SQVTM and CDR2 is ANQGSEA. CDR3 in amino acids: CSVIGGPSGNTIYF. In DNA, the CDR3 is TGCAGCGTTATAGGGGGCCCCTCTGGAAACACCATATATTTT.

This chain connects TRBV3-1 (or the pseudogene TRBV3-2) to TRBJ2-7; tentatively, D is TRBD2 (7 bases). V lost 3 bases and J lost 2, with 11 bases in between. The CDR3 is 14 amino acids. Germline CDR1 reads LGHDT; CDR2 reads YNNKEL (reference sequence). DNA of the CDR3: TGTGCCAGCAGCCAGGGGGGGGGCACCTACGAGCAGTACTTC. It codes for CASSQGGGTYEQYF.

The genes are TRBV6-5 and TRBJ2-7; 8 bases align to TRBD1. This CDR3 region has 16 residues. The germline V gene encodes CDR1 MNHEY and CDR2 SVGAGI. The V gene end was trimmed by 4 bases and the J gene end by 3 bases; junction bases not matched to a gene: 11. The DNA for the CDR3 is TGTGCCAGCAGTTCCCCGACCGGGACAGGAAGCTACGAGCAGTACTTC. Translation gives CASSSPTGTGSYEQYF.